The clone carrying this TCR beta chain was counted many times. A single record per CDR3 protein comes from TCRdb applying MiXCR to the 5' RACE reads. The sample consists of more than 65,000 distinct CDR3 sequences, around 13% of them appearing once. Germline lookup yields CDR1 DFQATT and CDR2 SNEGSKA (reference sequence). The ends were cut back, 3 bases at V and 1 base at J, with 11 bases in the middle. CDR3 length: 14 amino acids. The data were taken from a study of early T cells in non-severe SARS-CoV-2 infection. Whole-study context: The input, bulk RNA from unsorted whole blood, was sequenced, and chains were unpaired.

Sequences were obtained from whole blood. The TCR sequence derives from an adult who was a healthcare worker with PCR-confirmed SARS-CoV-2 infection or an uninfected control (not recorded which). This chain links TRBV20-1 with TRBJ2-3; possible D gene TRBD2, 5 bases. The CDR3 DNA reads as TGCAGTGCTAGGGCTAGCTTGGGCACAGATACGCAGTATTTT. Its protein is CSARASLGTDTQYF.